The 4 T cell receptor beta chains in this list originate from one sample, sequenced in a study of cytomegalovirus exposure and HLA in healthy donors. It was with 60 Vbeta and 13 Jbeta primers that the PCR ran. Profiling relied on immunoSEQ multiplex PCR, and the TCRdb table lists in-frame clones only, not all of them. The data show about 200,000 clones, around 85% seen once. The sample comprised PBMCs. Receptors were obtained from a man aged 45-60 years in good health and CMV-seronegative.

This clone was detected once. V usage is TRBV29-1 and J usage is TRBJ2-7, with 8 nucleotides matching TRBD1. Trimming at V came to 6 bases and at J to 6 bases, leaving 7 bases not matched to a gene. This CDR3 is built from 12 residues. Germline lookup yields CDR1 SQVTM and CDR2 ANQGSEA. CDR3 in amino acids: CSVTGQGGEQYF. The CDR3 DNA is TGCAGCGTGACTGGACAGGGAGGCGAGCAGTACTTC.

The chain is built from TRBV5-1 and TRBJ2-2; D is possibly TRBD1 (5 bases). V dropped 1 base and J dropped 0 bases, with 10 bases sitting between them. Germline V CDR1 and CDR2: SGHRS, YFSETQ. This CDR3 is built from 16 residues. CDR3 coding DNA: TGCGCCAGCAGCTTGTTGGGGCTTACGAACACCGGGGAGCTGTTTTTT. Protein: CASSLLGLTNTGELFF.

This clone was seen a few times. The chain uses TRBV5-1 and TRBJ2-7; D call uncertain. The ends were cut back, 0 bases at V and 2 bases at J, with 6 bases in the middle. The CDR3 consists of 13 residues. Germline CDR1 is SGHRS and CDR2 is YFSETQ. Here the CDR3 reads CASSLVDTYEQYF. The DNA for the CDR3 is TGCGCCAGCAGCTTGGTTGACACCTACGAGCAGTACTTC.

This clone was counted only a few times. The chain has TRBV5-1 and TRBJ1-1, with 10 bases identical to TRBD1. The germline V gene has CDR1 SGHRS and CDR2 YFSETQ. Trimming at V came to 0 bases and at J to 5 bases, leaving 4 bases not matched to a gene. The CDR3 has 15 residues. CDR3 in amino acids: CASSLGGTGETEAFF. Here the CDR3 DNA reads TGCGCCAGCAGCTTGGGGGGGACAGGGGAAACTGAAGCTTTCTTT. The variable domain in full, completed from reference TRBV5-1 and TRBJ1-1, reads KAGVTQTPRYLIKTRGQQVTLSCSPISGHRSVSWYQQTPGQGLQFLFEYFSETQRNKGNFPGRFSGRQFSNSRSEMNVSTLELGDSALYLCASSLGGTGETEAFFGQGTRLTVV.